This record looks at one T cell receptor (beta chain) sequence and its context. The data were obtained in a study of blood T cell repertoires in COVID-19. For the study at large: Spain, Italy and the United States supplied samples that represented acute and convalescent COVID-19. PBMCs, B-cell-depleted T cells, or T cells were the source of the cDNA or gDNA that made up the material.

V trimming: 5 bases; J trimming: 6 bases; junction bases outside the gene matches: 4. Germline CDR1 is PRHDT and CDR2 is FYEKMQ (reference sequence). The CDR3 spans 13 residues. Methods used by the authors: Researchers report that nucleated cell counts were estimated from reference gene primer amplification. Clones were sequenced by immunoSEQ multiplex PCR, and TCRdb holds only the in-frame ones, with some missing. The V and J calls and the clone size are those of that table, but D and trimming were determined from the DNA. This table holds around 190,000 clones, more than 75% found once. The clonotype comes from a woman aged 45-65 years with active or convalescent COVID-19. Sample: peripheral blood. The chain recombines TRBV13 with TRBJ1-1, with 9 positions matching TRBD1. The DNA of the CDR3 is TGTGCCAGCAGCGGGACAGGGACCCCTGAAGCTTTCTTT. Its translation: CASSGTGTPEAFF.